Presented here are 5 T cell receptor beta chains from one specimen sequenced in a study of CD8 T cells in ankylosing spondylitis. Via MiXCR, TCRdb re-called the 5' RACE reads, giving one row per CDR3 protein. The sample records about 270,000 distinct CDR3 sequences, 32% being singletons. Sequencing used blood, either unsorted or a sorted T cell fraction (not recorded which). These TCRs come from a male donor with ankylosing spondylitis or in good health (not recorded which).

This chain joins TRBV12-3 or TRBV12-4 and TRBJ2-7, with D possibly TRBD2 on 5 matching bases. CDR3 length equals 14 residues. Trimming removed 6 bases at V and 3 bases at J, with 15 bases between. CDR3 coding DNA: TGTGCCAGCAGCTATACGACTGGGAGCTACGAGCAGTACTTC. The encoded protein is CASSYTTGSYEQYF.

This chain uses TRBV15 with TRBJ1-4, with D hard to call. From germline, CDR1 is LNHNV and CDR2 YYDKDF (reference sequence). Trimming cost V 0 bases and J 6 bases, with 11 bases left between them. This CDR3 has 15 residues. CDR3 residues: CATSRDHGEHEKLFF. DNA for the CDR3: TGTGCCACCAGCAGAGATCACGGGGAGCATGAAAAACTGTTTTTT.

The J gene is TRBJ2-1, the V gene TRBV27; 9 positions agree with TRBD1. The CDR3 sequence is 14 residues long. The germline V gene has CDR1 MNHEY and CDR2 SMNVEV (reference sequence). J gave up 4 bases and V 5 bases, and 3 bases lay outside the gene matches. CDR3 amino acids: CASSRGTGYNEQFF. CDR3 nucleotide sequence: TGTGCCAGCAGTCGCGGGACAGGGTACAATGAGCAGTTCTTC.

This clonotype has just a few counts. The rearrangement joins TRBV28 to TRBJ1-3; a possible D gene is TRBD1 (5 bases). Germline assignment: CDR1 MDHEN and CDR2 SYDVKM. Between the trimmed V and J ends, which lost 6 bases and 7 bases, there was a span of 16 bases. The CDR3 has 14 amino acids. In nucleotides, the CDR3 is TGTGCCAGCAGCCCCCTGGGTAAGGGGAACACCATATATTTT. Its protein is CASSPLGKGNTIYF.

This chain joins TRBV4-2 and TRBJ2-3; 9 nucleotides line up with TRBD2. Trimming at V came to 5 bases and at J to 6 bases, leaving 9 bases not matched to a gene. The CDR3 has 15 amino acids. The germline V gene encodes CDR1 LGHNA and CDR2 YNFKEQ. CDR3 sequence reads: CASSATAGGRDTQYF. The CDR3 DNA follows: TGTGCCAGCAGCGCAACGGCGGGGGGGCGGGATACGCAGTATTTT.